A single T cell receptor (beta chain) is shown here with its context. The sample belongs to a study of blood T cell repertoires in COVID-19. On the study more broadly: Acute and convalescent COVID-19 specimens originated in the United States, Italy and Spain.

TCRdb keeps only in-frame clones here, not all; method: immunoSEQ multiplex PCR. This table holds under 300,000 clones, approximately 86% found once. Trimming took 0 bases from V and 8 from J, leaving 11 bases between them. The CDR3 totals 14 residues. Germline CDR1 SEHNR, CDR2 FQNEAQ (reference sequence). The receptor comes from a young woman who had recovered from COVID-19. The rearrangement links TRBV7-9 to TRBJ2-1; D uncertain. Sequenced material: PBMCs or T cells enriched from blood (not recorded which). The CDR3 region has the DNA TGTGCCAGCAGCTTAGCGCTACTAATCCATGAGCAGTTCTTC. Translating it yields CASSLALLIHEQFF.